These 22 T cell receptor beta chains originate from one sample sequenced in a study of OX40 agonist ivuxolimab in advanced cancers. Data came from immunoSEQ multiplex PCR; TCRdb stores just in-frame clones and leaves some out. In the table there are tens of thousands of clones, 80% to 90% of which are singletons. This specimen consisted of CD4+ or CD8+ T cells sorted from blood, obtained in a trial of the OX40 agonist ivuxolimab. The receptors derive from an adult with an advanced solid tumor such as melanoma, head and neck, liver or kidney cancer.

The V gene is TRBV7-9, the J gene TRBJ2-1; D uncertain. Trimming shortened V by 1 base and J by 5 bases, and 6 bases separated the two germline ends. Germline V gene lookup returns CDR1 SEHNR and CDR2 FQNEAQ (reference sequence). CDR3 length: 13 amino acids. This CDR3 is CASSLESNNEQFF. CDR3 in DNA: TGTGCCAGCAGCTTAGAATCCAACAATGAGCAGTTCTTC.

Comments on this clone: At the DNA level, this CDR3 is encoded by other sequences in the same sample as well. The rearrangement uses TRBV11-2 and TRBJ2-1; 12 nucleotides line up with TRBD2. CDR1 SGHAT and CDR2 FQNNGV come from the germline V gene. The J segment lost 10 bases and the V segment lost 4 bases, leaving 8 bases of the junction unmatched. The CDR3 has 15 amino acids. The CDR3 region is CASSSLAGGPREQFF. The DNA for the CDR3 is TGTGCCAGCAGCTCTCTAGCGGGAGGGCCGCGAGAGCAGTTCTTC.

The rearrangement uses TRBV28 and TRBJ1-4; possibly TRBD1 for D (5 bases). V was cut by 5 bases and J by 11 bases, with 30 bases left in between. Germline assignment: CDR1 MDHEN and CDR2 SYDVKM. The CDR3 has 18 amino acids. CDR3 residues: CASSPPRHRGKETDKLFF. CDR3 DNA: TGTGCCAGCAGTCCGCCCCGGCATAGGGGTAAGGAGACAGACAAACTGTTTTTT.

This chain connects TRBV18 to TRBJ1-4, with 7 nucleotides matching TRBD1. J was trimmed by 7 bases and V by 6 bases; bases with no gene match: 8. The CDR3 extends over 14 amino acids. The germline V gene encodes CDR1 KGHSH and CDR2 LQKENI. CDR3 in amino acids: CASSAGGLGEKLFF. The DNA of the CDR3 is TGTGCCAGCTCCGCAGGGGGACTCGGTGAAAAACTGTTTTTT.

The CDR3 sequence is CASSLRGPFNEQFF. The CDR3 coding sequence is TGTGCCAGCAGCCTCCGGGGGCCTTTCAATGAGCAGTTCTTC. This chain links TRBV27 with TRBJ2-1, with D perhaps matching TRBD1 or TRBD2 (6 bases each). V lost 6 bases and J 6 bases, leaving 15 bases between the germline ends. This CDR3 comprises 14 residues. Germline V CDR1 and CDR2: MNHEY, SMNVEV (reference sequence).

The chain joins TRBV5-1 to TRBJ2-7; 12 bases line up with TRBD2. Germline CDR1 SGHRS, CDR2 YFSETQ. With 2 bases clipped from V and 7 bases from J, the junction kept 7 bases outside the gene matches. The CDR3 is made up of 15 amino acids. The chain's CDR3 is CASSFGTSGYGEQYF. In nucleotides, the CDR3 is TGCGCCAGCAGCTTTGGGACTAGCGGGTATGGTGAGCAGTACTTC.

The V call is TRBV27, the J call TRBJ2-7; D is uncertain. Per germline, CDR1 MNHEY and CDR2 SMNVEV (reference sequence). The CDR3 runs to 13 residues. The V end was cut by 8 bases, the J end by 2 bases, with 13 bases between. CDR3 region: CASYGVGTYEQYF. The CDR3, as DNA: TGTGCCAGCTATGGCGTTGGCACCTACGAGCAGTACTTC.

The chain combines TRBV9 with TRBJ1-4; 9 bases are a match to TRBD1. The germline V gene encodes CDR1 SGDLS and CDR2 YYNGEE. There are 16 residues in the CDR3. V was pared by 3 bases and J by 4 bases, with 7 bases of the junction left unmatched. The CDR3 DNA sequence: TGTGCCAGCAGCGATCCGGGACAGGGCCTTAATGAAAAACTGTTTTTT. Translation: CASSDPGQGLNEKLFF.

This sequence joins TRBV27 and TRBJ2-2; 7 bases line up with TRBD1. The CDR3 contains 16 residues. The germline gives CDR1 MNHEY, CDR2 SMNVEV (reference sequence). V lost 5 bases and J lost 4; bases outside the gene matches: 10. The CDR3 spells CASSPPGTALTGELFF. Here the CDR3 DNA reads TGTGCCAGCAGTCCCCCCGGGACAGCGCTCACCGGGGAGCTGTTTTTT.

V is TRBV11-3 and J is TRBJ2-7; D not certain. The ends were cut back, 0 bases at V and 6 bases at J, with 6 bases in the middle. The CDR3 has 12 residues. Germline V CDR1 and CDR2: SGHNT, YENEEA. The CDR3 loop reads CASSLDGFEQYF. CDR3 nucleotide sequence: TGTGCCAGCAGCTTAGATGGATTCGAGCAGTACTTC. The variable domain in full, with the rest retrieved from reference TRBV11-3 and TRBJ2-7, is EAGVVQSPRYKIIEKKQPVAFWCNPISGHNTLYWYLQNLGQGPELLIRYENEEAVDDSQLPKDRFSAERLKGVDSTLKIQPAELGDSAVYLCASSLDGFEQYFGPGTRLTVT.

This chain connects TRBV6-5 to TRBJ2-5; 7 bases are shared with TRBD1. J was trimmed by 4 bases and V by 5 bases; bases with no gene match: 7. The germline V gene has CDR1 MNHEY and CDR2 SVGAGI. This CDR3 has 14 amino acids. The CDR3 sequence: CASSPTGPGETQYF. In nucleotides, the CDR3 is TGTGCCAGCAGTCCGACAGGGCCTGGAGAGACCCAGTACTTC.

V is TRBV9 and J is TRBJ2-5; D not resolved. Germline CDR1 SGDLS, CDR2 YYNGEE. The V and J ends lost 2 bases and 5 bases respectively, with 7 bases between them. The CDR3 sequence is 12 residues long. As DNA, the CDR3 is TGTGCCAGCAGCGTTGGGTTGGAGACCCAGTACTTC. Protein: CASSVGLETQYF.

The count of this clone is one. The chain has TRBV11-3 and TRBJ2-1; D is uncertain. Germline V gives CDR1 SGHNT, CDR2 YENEEA. The CDR3 is 13 amino acids. The V end was cut by 6 bases, the J end by 7 bases, with 13 bases between. DNA for the CDR3: TGTGCCAGCAGTTCCTACGAATCGAATGAGCAGTTCTTC. The encoded protein is CASSSYESNEQFF.

The chain carries TRBV6-1 and TRBJ2-7; no reliable D call. The V end was cut by 0 bases, the J end by 4 bases, with 4 bases between. CDR1 MNHNS and CDR2 SASEGT come from the germline V gene. The CDR3 length is 12 residues. CDR3 bases: TGTGCCAGCAGTGAAGCGCGGTACGAGCAGTACTTC. Translating it yields CASSEARYEQYF.

The chain combines TRBV9 with TRBJ2-3; 10 bases agree with TRBD2. CDR1 is SGDLS and CDR2 is YYNGEE in the germline V gene. V shed 3 bases, J shed 3 bases, and the junction held 7 bases outside the gene matches. The CDR3 is made up of 16 amino acids. The CDR3 sequence: CASSADGLAETDTQYF. In nucleotides, the CDR3 is TGTGCCAGCAGCGCCGACGGACTAGCGGAAACAGATACGCAGTATTTT.

The chain links TRBV9 to TRBJ2-1; 9 positions agree with TRBD1. Germline-derived CDR1 and CDR2 are SGDLS and YYNGEE. V gave up 0 bases and J gave up 2 bases; unmatched junction bases: 6. CDR3 length: 17 amino acids. The CDR3 region has the DNA TGTGCCAGCAGCGTAGCGGTAGACAGGGGGGCCTACAATGAGCAGTTCTTC. This gives the protein CASSVAVDRGAYNEQFF.

The gene calls are TRBV6-1 and TRBJ2-7; TRBD2 is a possible D gene (5 bases). Trimming shortened V by 0 bases and J by 3 bases, and 12 bases separated the two germline ends. CDR1 and CDR2 from the germline V gene are MNHNS and SASEGT. The length of the CDR3 is 15 residues. The CDR3 loop reads CASSEALNGGYEQYF. The CDR3 nucleotides read TGTGCCAGCAGTGAAGCGCTAAATGGAGGCTACGAGCAGTACTTC.

The gene calls are TRBV30 and TRBJ2-7; D may correspond to TRBD1 or TRBD2 (5 bases each). The germline CDR1 and CDR2 sequences are GTSNPN and SVGIG (reference sequence). The ends were cut back, 3 bases at V and 0 bases at J, with 9 bases in the middle. CDR3 length: 13 amino acids. For the CDR3, the DNA is TGTGCCTGGAGACCGGGACCCTCCTACGAGCAGTACTTC. Translated: CAWRPGPSYEQYF.

The gene calls are TRBV11-2 and TRBJ1-2, with D perhaps TRBD1 (5 bases). Looked up from germline, CDR1 is SGHAT and CDR2 is FQNNGV. The CDR3 is 15 residues long. The V gene lost 1 base and the J gene lost 4 bases, with 13 bases spanning the gap. For the CDR3, the DNA is TGTGCCAGCAGCTTAGGGTCAGGGAGGGGCTATGGCTACACCTTC. Amino acids: CASSLGSGRGYGYTF.

This rearrangement joins TRBV9 to TRBJ2-2, with 10 bases matching TRBD2. The ends lost 5 bases at V and 4 bases at J; junction bases unmatched: 8. Germline V lookup: CDR1 SGDLS, CDR2 YYNGEE. This CDR3 is built from 16 residues. For the CDR3, the DNA is TGTGCCAGCAGTGGCGGACTAGCGGAGTTCACCGGGGAGCTGTTTTTT. It translates to CASSGGLAEFTGELFF.

The chain carries TRBV4-1 and TRBJ2-5; weak D call: TRBD2 (5 bases). CDR3 length equals 13 residues. Germline CDR1 reads MGHRA; CDR2 reads YSYEKL. Trimming took 4 bases from V and 5 from J, leaving 11 bases between them. This CDR3 reads CASSRPSMETQYF. The CDR3 nucleotides read TGCGCCAGCAGCCGACCTAGCATGGAGACCCAGTACTTC.

The gene calls are TRBV18 and TRBJ2-2; D gene uncertain. CDR1 and CDR2 from the germline V gene are KGHSH and LQKENI. The CDR3 has 14 amino acids. The V end was cut by 5 bases, the J end by 6 bases, with 13 bases between. As DNA, the CDR3 is TGTGCCAGCTCAGCCCCTGTAGGGTCCGGGGAGCTGTTTTTT. It codes for CASSAPVGSGELFF.